The source of this T cell receptor (beta chain) is a study of response to subunit inactivated influenza vaccine. The CDR3 extends over 14 amino acids. The junction had 5 bases not matched to a gene; V was cut back by 7 bases and J by 1 base. Whole-study results and caveats: The authors proposed limited new T cell recruitment per seasonal influenza vaccination.

TCRdb recomputed calls from the RT-PCR reads with MiXCR, one row per CDR3 protein. The sample shows around 750,000 distinct CDR3 sequences, 21% of them seen only once. About this clonotype: Its antigen is unidentified.

This clonotype was sampled from a man aged 45-65 years who received an inactivated influenza vaccine. The specimen was PBMCs from blood, collected 5 to 6 days after vaccination. V and J are TRBV12-3 or TRBV12-4 and TRBJ2-5, with 8 bases identical to TRBD2. This CDR3 is CASKYGGAQETQYF. In DNA form, the CDR3 reads TGTGCCAGCAAATACGGGGGGGCCCAAGAGACCCAGTACTTC.